This T cell receptor beta chain stems from a study of CD8 T cells in ankylosing spondylitis. Study-wide results and limits: A motif of eight or nine highly homologous TCR beta variants was seen as apparently characteristic of ankylosing spondylitis blood.

TCRdb fed the 5' RACE reads into MiXCR, producing one record per CDR3 protein. The sample shows a few hundred thousand distinct CDR3 sequences, about 16% of them seen only once. Trimming removed 6 bases from V and 16 bases from J; junction bases left unmatched: 7. CDR3 length: 11 residues. CDR1 and CDR2 (germline): SGHAT, FQNNGV. Details on this clonotype: Its target is unknown.

The sequenced material came from blood, either unsorted or a sorted T cell fraction (not recorded which). The sequence was collected from a male donor with ankylosing spondylitis. This rearrangement joins TRBV11-2 to TRBJ2-1, with TRBD1 matching 9 bases. The CDR3 region has the DNA TGTGCCAGCAGGACCGGGACAGGGCAATTCTTC. It translates to CASRTGTGQFF.